The 32 T cell receptor beta chains given below trace back to one sample, sequenced in a study of blood T cells in healthy people across ages. Through a sample-barcoded 5' primer and a J-beta primer mix, a second PCR was run for about 7 to 12 cycles. Via MiXCR, TCRdb re-called the 5' RACE reads, giving one row per CDR3 protein. The sample yields approximately 760,000 distinct CDR3 sequences, 25% seen once. The same data also went into a second study, on T cells of mothers and their children.

Material for sequencing was blood. These receptors were obtained from a boy between 10 and 17 years old in good health.

The chain uses TRBV7-2 and TRBJ1-2; D unresolved. Trimming shortened V by 0 bases and J by 1 base, and 12 bases separated the two germline ends. From germline, CDR1 is SGHTA and CDR2 FQGNSA. The CDR3 spans 16 residues. CDR3 protein: CASSLATLHLNYGYTF. CDR3 in DNA: TGTGCCAGCAGCTTAGCCACCCTACATCTTAACTATGGCTACACCTTC.

This clonotype came up a few times. The chain employs TRBV6-1 and TRBJ1-5, with D maybe TRBD1 (5 bases). V lost 6 bases and J lost 0, with 12 bases in between. Germline CDR1 and CDR2: MNHNS and SASEGT. The CDR3 totals 15 residues. CDR3 region: CASSLSGNSNQPQHF. DNA for the CDR3: TGTGCCAGCAGCCTATCAGGGAATAGCAATCAGCCCCAGCATTTT.

This clonotype has a handful of counts. The V and J genes are TRBV7-2 and TRBJ1-1; TRBD1 might be the D (6 bases). The V end lost 1 base, the J end lost 6 bases, and 12 bases lay between the germline ends. CDR3 length equals 14 residues. Per germline, CDR1 SGHTA and CDR2 FQGNSA. The CDR3 region has the DNA TGTGCCAGCAGCTTAGGGTGGGCAGGGGCTGAAGCTTTCTTT. This encodes CASSLGWAGAEAFF.

The chain employs TRBV9 and TRBJ2-2, with D possibly matching TRBD2 (6 bases). V dropped 0 bases and J dropped 1 base, with 10 bases sitting between them. The CDR3 spans 16 residues. Germline CDR1 reads SGDLS; CDR2 reads YYNGEE. The CDR3 region has the DNA TGTGCCAGCAGCGTAGCTGGGGGGTGGAACACCGGGGAGCTGTTTTTT. Translation: CASSVAGGWNTGELFF.

This rearrangement joins TRBV18 to TRBJ1-4; D gene uncertain. This CDR3 region has 16 residues. Germline assignment: CDR1 KGHSH and CDR2 LQKENI. The ends were cut back, 4 bases at V and 6 bases at J, with 18 bases in the middle. Here the CDR3 DNA reads TGTGCCAGCTCACTTGAGAAGCGGGCCGACTATGAAAAACTGTTTTTT. The encoded protein is CASSLEKRADYEKLFF.

This clonotype was detected only a few times. For the CDR3, the DNA is TGCAGCGTTGATTACGGGGGCAACACCGGGGAGCTGTTTTTT. Its translation: CSVDYGGNTGELFF. This sequence joins TRBV29-1 and TRBJ2-2, with D possibly called TRBD1 or TRBD2 (6 bases each). Trimming left V 3 bases short and J 2 bases short, with 10 bases between. The CDR3 spans 14 residues. The V gene's germline CDR1 is SQVTM and CDR2 ANQGSEA.

In this sample, this clonotype turned up a few times. V gene TRBV6-6 combines with J gene TRBJ1-4; D unclear. Trimming removed 6 bases from V and 0 bases from J, with 5 bases in between. The germline V gene has CDR1 MNHNY and CDR2 SVGAGI (reference sequence). The CDR3 has 13 residues. CDR3 coding DNA: TGTGCCAGCAGACATGCAACTAATGAAAAACTGTTTTTT. The encoded protein is CASRHATNEKLFF.

There are a few counts of this clonotype. The rearrangement links TRBV6-1 to TRBJ2-7; D unclear. The better agreement between TRBJ2-5 and the DNA end casts doubt on the J call. Germline CDR1 MNHNS, CDR2 SASEGT. The CDR3 spans 12 residues. CDR3 sequence: CASRWIQETQYF. Here the CDR3 DNA reads TGTGCCAGCAGGTGGATCCAAGAGACCCAGTACTTC.

The V and J genes are TRBV5-6 and TRBJ2-4; TRBD1 agrees at 8 bases. The CDR3 contains 14 residues. J gave up 8 bases and V 2 bases, and 6 bases lay outside the gene matches. Germline V gene data show CDR1 as SGHDT and CDR2 as YYEEEE. DNA of the CDR3: TGTGCCAGCAGCTTTGGGACAGGAGAGGACATTCAGTACTTC. Translation gives CASSFGTGEDIQYF.

This clonotype has only a few counts. The chain carries TRBV20-1 and TRBJ2-7; 9 bases align to TRBD2. The germline CDR1 and CDR2 sequences are DFQATT and SNEGSKA (reference sequence). J lost 3 bases, V lost 0 bases, and 0 bases had no gene match. This CDR3 has 13 residues. The CDR3 sequence is CSARELAGYEQYF. Here the CDR3 DNA reads TGCAGTGCTAGAGAACTAGCGGGCTACGAGCAGTACTTC.

The chain carries TRBV7-9 and TRBJ2-1; possibly TRBD1 for D (7 bases). The J call may be wrong; the DNA end is better matched by TRBJ2-7. CDR3 length: 15 amino acids. CDR1 is SEHNR and CDR2 is FQNEAQ in the germline V gene (reference sequence). The CDR3, as DNA: TGTGCCAGCAGCTTAAGTCAGGGGGGATTCCACGAGCAGTACTTC. Translated, it gives CASSLSQGGFHEQYF.

This clonotype has more than one count but fewer than ten. The gene calls are TRBV20-1 and TRBJ1-1; the match to TRBD1 covers 9 bases. V shed 1 base, J shed 6 bases, and the junction held 9 bases outside the gene matches. This CDR3 contains 15 residues. The germline V gene has CDR1 DFQATT and CDR2 SNEGSKA (reference sequence). The CDR3, as DNA: TGCAGTGCTAGAGGGTTACAGGGGGCCCGGGCTGAAGCTTTCTTT. Amino acids: CSARGLQGARAEAFF.

The chain has TRBV11-2 and TRBJ2-5; D is unclear. CDR3 length: 16 amino acids. Deletions cut 3 bases from V and 2 bases from J, with 16 bases between. Germline lookup yields CDR1 SGHAT and CDR2 FQNNGV. The CDR3 spells CASSFGPVPRQETQYF. DNA for the CDR3: TGTGCCAGCAGCTTCGGTCCAGTCCCCAGGCAAGAGACCCAGTACTTC.

This chain joins TRBV7-2 and TRBJ2-5, with 7 bases matching TRBD1. The J call may not be correct, given that the DNA end is closer to TRBJ2-1. From germline, CDR1 is SGHTA and CDR2 FQGNSA. The length of the CDR3 is 17 residues. The CDR3 DNA reads as TGTGCCAGCAGCTTAGGGGGAAACAGGGGTCGTCGTGCTGAGCAGTTCTTC. It translates to CASSLGGNRGRRAEQFF.

This clonotype showed up just a few times. The V call is TRBV7-9, the J call TRBJ2-1; 7 bases line up with TRBD1. The CDR3 length is 14 residues. J was trimmed by 8 bases and V by 2 bases; bases with no gene match: 6. Per germline, CDR1 SEHNR and CDR2 FQNEAQ (reference sequence). The CDR3, as DNA: TGTGCCAGCAGCTTATCAGGGGGTGGAGATGAGCAGTTCTTC. Translating it yields CASSLSGGGDEQFF.

This CDR3 reads CSVEGLKKGLETQYF. In DNA, the CDR3 is TGCAGCGTTGAAGGCCTTAAGAAAGGATTGGAGACCCAGTACTTC. The J gene is TRBJ2-5, the V gene TRBV29-1; D uncertain. V lost 1 base, J lost 5 bases, and 17 bases lay in between. This CDR3 spans 15 amino acids. The germline V gene encodes CDR1 SQVTM and CDR2 ANQGSEA.

This clonotype showed up just once. The rearrangement links TRBV7-3 to TRBJ1-1, with a tentative D call TRBD1 (6 bases). This CDR3 contains 16 residues. The germline V and J ends were trimmed by 2 bases and 0 bases, with 13 bases remaining between them. Germline V lookup: CDR1 SGHTA, CDR2 FQGTGA. This CDR3 is CASSLEGRTVNTEAFF. CDR3 in DNA: TGTGCCAGCAGCTTAGAAGGGCGGACAGTGAACACTGAAGCTTTCTTT.

J is TRBJ2-1 and V is TRBV10-1, with a possible D match to TRBD1 (5 bases). CDR3 size: 16 residues. Germline values: CDR1 WNHNN, CDR2 SYGVQD (reference sequence). V was shortened by 4 bases and J by 0 bases, with 13 bases between the two germline ends. CDR3 DNA sequence: TGCGCCAGCAGTGTTCGACAGTTGAGCTCCTACAATGAGCAGTTCTTC. Encoded protein: CASSVRQLSSYNEQFF.

The V gene is TRBV29-1, the J gene TRBJ2-5; possible D gene TRBD2, 5 bases. Per germline, CDR1 SQVTM and CDR2 ANQGSEA. V lost 1 base and J 3 bases, leaving 9 bases between the germline ends. This CDR3 has 13 residues. The CDR3 DNA follows: TGCAGCGTTGAAGTCCAACTAGAAGAGACCCAGTACTTC. It encodes CSVEVQLEETQYF. The full variable domain, rest sourced from reference TRBV29-1 and TRBJ2-5, is SAVISQKPSRDICQRGTSLTIQCQVDSQVTMMFWYRQQPGQSLTLIATANQGSEATYESGFVIDKFPISRPNLTFSTLTVSNMSPEDSSIYLCSVEVQLEETQYFGPGTRLLVL.

V and J are TRBV2 and TRBJ2-2, with unresolved D. This CDR3 is 12 amino acids long. V was shortened by 6 bases and J by 6 bases, with 8 bases between the two germline ends. The germline V gene encodes CDR1 SNHLY and CDR2 FYNNEI. The CDR3 sequence is CASRIASGELFF. CDR3 coding DNA: TGTGCCAGCAGGATTGCCTCCGGGGAGCTGTTTTTT.

The rearrangement joins TRBV7-6 to TRBJ2-7; 12 nucleotides line up with TRBD2. The CDR3 totals 15 residues. CDR1 is SGHVS, CDR2 FNYEAQ, per germline. Trimming removed 5 bases from V and 6 bases from J; junction bases left unmatched: 8. CDR3 loop: CASSPNALAGGEQYF. The CDR3 DNA follows: TGTGCCAGCAGCCCCAATGCACTAGCGGGAGGCGAGCAGTACTTC.

This clonotype was counted between two and nine times. The J gene is TRBJ2-7, the V gene TRBV28, with a possible D match to TRBD2 (6 bases). Between the trimmed V and J ends, which lost 6 bases and 1 base, there was a span of 16 bases. CDR3 length: 15 residues. CDR1 and CDR2 (germline): MDHEN, SYDVKM. Here the CDR3 DNA reads TGTGCCAGCAGCCCAGGGACCCGGGGGTCCTACGAGCAGTACTTC. Translating gives CASSPGTRGSYEQYF.

The chain has TRBV29-1 and TRBJ2-7, with D perhaps TRBD2 (6 bases). V lost 4 bases to trimming and J lost 2 bases, with 15 bases between them. The CDR3 spans 14 residues. Germline V gives CDR1 SQVTM, CDR2 ANQGSEA. CDR3 sequence: CSVARGSKPYEQYF. The CDR3 DNA reads TGCAGCGTTGCTCGGGGGTCTAAACCCTACGAGCAGTACTTC.

As to this clonotype: Its ends do not fully match the called genes, so a read error is possible. The chain has TRBV7-2 and TRBJ1-3; D remains ambiguous. The CDR3 extends over 15 amino acids. CDR1 SGHTA and CDR2 FQGNSA come from the germline V gene. The CDR3 sequence is CASSPPGPDGSTIYF. The CDR3 DNA sequence: TGTGCCAGCAGCCCCCCCGGGCCAGATGGAAGCACCATATATTTT.

This clonotype came up a few times. The V call is TRBV11-2, the J call TRBJ2-3, with D maybe TRBD2 (6 bases). Per the germline V gene, CDR1 is SGHAT and CDR2 is FQNNGV. This CDR3 comprises 16 residues. Trimming removed 1 base from V and 2 bases from J, with 13 bases in between. CDR3 DNA sequence: TGTGCCAGCAGCTTAGTGGAGGGGCAGTCCACAGATACGCAGTATTTT. Translation: CASSLVEGQSTDTQYF.

The V call is TRBV11-2, the J call TRBJ2-7; 7 bases fit TRBD1. The CDR3 totals 15 residues. J lost 0 bases, V lost 5 bases, and 7 bases had no gene match. From germline, CDR1 is SGHAT and CDR2 FQNNGV. As DNA, the CDR3 is TGTGCCAGCAGCGTTCGACAGGGTTTCTCCTACGAGCAGTACTTC. Its translation is CASSVRQGFSYEQYF.

This clonotype has just a few counts. This chain links TRBV6-2 or TRBV6-3 with TRBJ2-2, with D unresolved. Germline lookup yields CDR1 MNHEY and CDR2 SVGEGT. The CDR3 runs to 14 residues. With 2 bases removed from V and 7 bases from J, the gap between germline ends came to 11 bases. CDR3 nucleotides: TGTGCCAGCAGTTACCAGGCAGTACACGGGGAGCTGTTTTTT. It specifies CASSYQAVHGELFF.

The chain combines TRBV29-1 with TRBJ1-2; D is unresolved. CDR1 and CDR2 from the germline V gene are SQVTM and ANQGSEA. This CDR3 region has 13 residues. V lost 0 bases, J lost 8 bases, and 13 bases lay in between. The CDR3 spells CSVEDVRLGGYTF. The CDR3 nucleotides read TGCAGCGTTGAAGATGTGAGGTTAGGCGGCTACACCTTC. Full variable domain (missing parts from reference TRBV29-1 and TRBJ1-2): SAVISQKPSRDICQRGTSLTIQCQVDSQVTMMFWYRQQPGQSLTLIATANQGSEATYESGFVIDKFPISRPNLTFSTLTVSNMSPEDSSIYLCSVEDVRLGGYTFGSGTRLTVV.

The chain uses TRBV7-2 and TRBJ2-1; D is unresolved. V lost 2 bases and J 7 bases, leaving 12 bases between the germline ends. Germline V gene sequence: CDR1 SGHTA, CDR2 FQGNSA. The CDR3 is 14 residues long. CDR3 in amino acids: CASSLQPSGNEQFF. As DNA, the CDR3 is TGTGCCAGCAGCTTACAACCCAGTGGGAATGAGCAGTTCTTC.

The chain carries TRBV7-3 and TRBJ2-1; D is undetermined. The V and J ends lost 1 base and 8 bases respectively, with 9 bases between them. The CDR3 is made up of 13 amino acids. Germline values: CDR1 SGHTA, CDR2 FQGTGA. The DNA for the CDR3 is TGTGCCAGCAGCTTAATGACGGGCGATGAGCAGTTCTTC. Amino acids: CASSLMTGDEQFF.

The rearrangement links TRBV29-1 to TRBJ2-5; either TRBD1 or TRBD2 may supply D (5 bases each). The J call is uncertain, as TRBJ2-1 better fits the DNA end. This CDR3 has 15 residues. Germline V gene data show CDR1 as SQVTM and CDR2 as ANQGSEA. The chain's CDR3 is CSVEDTGRPYNEQFF. In DNA, the CDR3 is TGCAGCGTTGAAGATACGGGACGCCCCTACAATGAGCAGTTCTTC.

The sample holds a few counts of this clonotype. The V call is TRBV29-1, the J call TRBJ2-1, with D possibly TRBD2 on 6 matching bases. The CDR3 runs to 12 residues. V was shortened by 5 bases and J by 6 bases, with 11 bases between the two germline ends. Germline V gene sequence: CDR1 SQVTM, CDR2 ANQGSEA. In DNA form, the CDR3 reads TGCAGCGTTAACCGGGACTTCAATGAGCAGTTCTTC. It specifies CSVNRDFNEQFF.